The source of this T cell receptor beta chain is a study of a mutant IDH1 vaccine in newly diagnosed glioma. On the study more broadly: Across weeks 1, 3, 5, 7, 11, 15, 19 and 23, patients received a vaccination each time, eight in all.

Time point indicated: week 23, last vaccination. Vaccination comprised doses that each held 300 ug of mutant IDH1 20-mer peptide, plus topical imiquimod. Using immunoSEQ multiplex PCR, the repertoire was profiled, and TCRdb retains in-frame clones only, with some absent. The sample carries approximately 81,000 clones, 85% recorded once. CDR1 is SNHLY and CDR2 is FYNNEI in the germline V gene. This CDR3 has 16 residues. J gave up 2 bases and V 5 bases, and 7 bases lay outside the gene matches. Note on this clone: The antigen remains unidentified.

This sequence joins TRBV2 and TRBJ1-3, with 9 nucleotides matching TRBD1. The receptor's source is a man aged 25-40 years with glioma. Some clones in this sample may be carry-over from other donors' samples. Here the sequenced sample was PBMCs, taken from a glioma patient whose treatment included an IDH1 peptide vaccine. In DNA, the CDR3 is TGTGCCAGCAGTCTAACAGGGGGCTTGGCTGGAAACACCATATATTTT. It yields the protein CASSLTGGLAGNTIYF.